The rows below give T cell receptor beta chains drawn from one sample of a study of T cell repertoires in cytomegalovirus infection. Using its own MiXCR run on the reads, TCRdb lists one record per CDR3 protein. The repertoire holds more than 150,000 distinct CDR3 sequences, roughly a fifth seen once, with about 3% in the top ten. Material: PBMCs. The receptors originated from a human donor in good health (CMV status not recorded). Some clones in this sample may be carry-over from other donors' samples. Each CDR3 is given with its conserved first and last residue. D genes are given only for firm matches. Size is omitted from some rows. Given values are once, few, many or a class for expanded clones.

D: .
V: TRBV20-1
J: TRBJ2-1
size: .
CDR3: CSASTPGEQFF
DNA: TGCAGTGCTAGCACCCCTGGTGAGCAGTTCTTC

D: TRBD1
V: TRBV7-3
J: TRBJ2-1
size: few
CDR3: CASSYGQGLANEQFF
DNA: TGTGCCAGCAGCTACGGACAGGGATTGGCAAATGAGCAGTTCTTC

D: .
V: TRBV5-1
J: TRBJ2-7
size: few
CDR3: CASSSGRSYEQYF
DNA: TGCGCCAGCAGCTCGGGGAGGTCGTACGAGCAGTACTTC

D: TRBD1
V: TRBV28
J: TRBJ2-7
size: once
CDR3: CASSTPQGAREQYF
DNA: TGTGCCAGCAGTACGCCACAGGGGGCGCGGGAGCAGTACTTC

D: .
V: TRBV11-3
J: TRBJ2-6
size: .
CDR3: CANSPKGGPGANVLTF
DNA: TGTGCCAACAGCCCAAAGGGGGGGCCTGGGGCCAACGTCCTGACTTTC

D: TRBD2
V: TRBV29-1
J: TRBJ2-1
size: .
CDR3: CSVRTSGRIGYNEQFF
DNA: TGCAGCGTCCGGACTAGCGGCAGGATAGGGTACAATGAGCAGTTCTTC

D: TRBD1
V: TRBV7-9
J: TRBJ1-5
size: many
CDR3: CASSVDREGNQPQHF
DNA: TGTGCCAGCAGCGTAGACAGGGAGGGCAATCAGCCCCAGCATTTT

D: .
V: TRBV24-1
J: TRBJ2-1
size: .
CDR3: CATSDPGPGNEQFF
DNA: TGTGCCACCAGTGATCCCGGACCCGGCAATGAGCAGTTCTTC

D: TRBD2
V: TRBV15
J: TRBJ2-7
size: few
CDR3: CATSRDSSITGGIYEQYF
DNA: TGTGCCACCAGCAGAGACTCCTCTATAACGGGGGGGATTTACGAGCAGTACTTC

D: TRBD1
V: TRBV4-1
J: TRBJ2-7
size: once
CDR3: CASSQEGQGLEQNF
DNA: TGCGCCAGCAGCCAAGAGGGACAGGGGCTCGAGCAGAACTTC

D: .
V: TRBV5-1
J: TRBJ2-5
size: .
CDR3: CASSLGAVQETQYF
DNA: TGCGCCAGCAGCTTGGGGGCGGTCCAAGAGACCCAGTACTTC

D: .
V: TRBV3-1
J: TRBJ1-3
size: few
CDR3: CASSPPGQAGNTIYF
DNA: TGTGCCAGCAGCCCTCCGGGGCAGGCTGGAAACACCATATATTTT

D: TRBD2
V: TRBV5-1
J: TRBJ2-5
size: .
CDR3: CASSPELAGRETQYF
DNA: TGCGCCAGCAGCCCTGAGCTAGCGGGACGGGAGACCCAGTACTTC

D: TRBD2
V: TRBV30
J: TRBJ2-1
size: .
CDR3: CAWSANRLAVSTPFYNEQFF
DNA: TGTGCCTGGAGTGCCAACCGACTAGCGGTCTCCACCCCATTTTACAATGAGCAGTTCTTC

D: TRBD1
V: TRBV5-4
J: TRBJ2-2
size: few
CDR3: CASSLGVQGFGELFF
DNA: TGTGCCAGCAGCTTGGGGGTACAGGGGTTCGGGGAGCTGTTTTTT

D: .
V: TRBV12-3/TRBV12-4
J: TRBJ1-1
size: few
CDR3: CASSPQGNTEAFF
DNA: TGTGCCAGCAGTCCACAGGGGAACACTGAAGCTTTCTTT

D: .
V: TRBV7-2
J: TRBJ1-6
size: many
CDR3: CASSSDPDSPLHF
DNA: TGTGCCAGCAGTTCCGATCCCGATTCACCCCTCCACTTT

D: TRBD1
V: TRBV7-2
J: TRBJ2-7
size: many
CDR3: CASSEDGTAYEQYF
DNA: TGTGCCAGCAGCGAGGATGGGACAGCCTACGAGCAGTACTTC

D: .
V: TRBV7-6
J: TRBJ2-4
size: many
CDR3: CASRELGAQIAKNIQYF
DNA: TGTGCCAGCAGAGAACTCGGAGCCCAGATAGCCAAAAACATTCAGTACTTC

D: .
V: TRBV5-4
J: TRBJ2-4
size: .
CDR3: CASSPDVDKNIQYF
DNA: TGTGCCAGCAGTCCGGACGTAGACAAAAACATTCAGTACTTC

D: .
V: TRBV7-8
J: TRBJ1-5
size: .
CDR3: CASSKGPAEGQPQHF
DNA: TGTGCCAGCAGCAAGGGTCCTGCGGAGGGGCAGCCCCAGCATTTT

D: .
V: TRBV27
J: TRBJ1-1
size: few
CDR3: CASSFRRGTEAFF
DNA: TGTGCCAGCAGTTTTAGGCGGGGAACTGAAGCTTTCTTT

D: .
V: TRBV4-1
J: TRBJ1-1
size: .
CDR3: CASSGGGALNTEAFF
DNA: TGCGCCAGCAGCGGCGGGGGGGCTTTGAACACTGAAGCTTTCTTT

D: .
V: TRBV14
J: TRBJ2-6
size: few
CDR3: CASSQVGGHGANVLTF
DNA: TGTGCCAGCAGCCAAGTTGGCGGGCATGGGGCCAACGTCCTGACTTTC

D: .
V: TRBV5-1
J: TRBJ1-4
size: few
CDR3: CASSFTDSATNEKLFF
DNA: TGCGCCAGCAGCTTTACGGACAGTGCAACTAATGAAAAACTGTTTTTT